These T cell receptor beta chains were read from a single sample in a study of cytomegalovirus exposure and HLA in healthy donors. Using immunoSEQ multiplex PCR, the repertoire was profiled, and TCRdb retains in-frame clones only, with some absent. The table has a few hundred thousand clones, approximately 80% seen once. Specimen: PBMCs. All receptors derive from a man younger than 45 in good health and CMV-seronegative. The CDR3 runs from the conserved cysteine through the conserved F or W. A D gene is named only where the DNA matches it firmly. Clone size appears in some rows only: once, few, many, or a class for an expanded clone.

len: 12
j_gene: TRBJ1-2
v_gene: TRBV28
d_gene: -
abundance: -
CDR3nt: TGTGCCAGCGCGGTGGGGGCAAAAGGCTACACCTTC
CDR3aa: CASAVGAKGYTF

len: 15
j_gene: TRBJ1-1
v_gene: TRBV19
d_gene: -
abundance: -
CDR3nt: TGTGCCAGTAGTATCGTCTCCAGGGTAAACACTGAAGCTTTCTTT
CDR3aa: CASSIVSRVNTEAFF

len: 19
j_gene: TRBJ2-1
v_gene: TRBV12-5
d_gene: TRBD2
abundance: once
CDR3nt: TGTGCTAGTGGTTTGTCAACCCACCGACTAGCGGGGGGCTACAATGAGCAGTTCTTC
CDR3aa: CASGLSTHRLAGGYNEQFF

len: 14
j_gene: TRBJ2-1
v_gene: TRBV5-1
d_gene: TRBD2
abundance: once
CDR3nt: TGCGCCAGCAGCTCCGGGACTAGTCTTGATGAGCAGTTCTTC
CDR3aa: CASSSGTSLDEQFF

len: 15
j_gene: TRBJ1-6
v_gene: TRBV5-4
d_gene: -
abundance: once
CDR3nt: TGTGCCAGCAGCAGTATGGAGGGTTTTAATTCACCCCTCCACTTT
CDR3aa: CASSSMEGFNSPLHF

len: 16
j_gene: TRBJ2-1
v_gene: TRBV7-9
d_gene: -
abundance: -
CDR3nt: TGTGCCAGCAGCTTAGTCGGGGGTCGCTCCTACAATGAGCAGTTCTTC
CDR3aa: CASSLVGGRSYNEQFF

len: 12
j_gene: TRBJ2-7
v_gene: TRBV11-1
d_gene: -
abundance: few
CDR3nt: TGTGCCAGCAGCCAGGGGATCCACGAGCAGTACTTC
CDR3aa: CASSQGIHEQYF

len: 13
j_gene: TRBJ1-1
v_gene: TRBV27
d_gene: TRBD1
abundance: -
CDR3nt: TGTGCCAGCAGATTGACAGGGGGCACTGAAGCTTTCTTT
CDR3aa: CASRLTGGTEAFF

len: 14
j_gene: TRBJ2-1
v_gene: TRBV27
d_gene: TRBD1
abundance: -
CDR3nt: TGTGCCAGCAGAGGGACAGGATTCTACAATGAGCAGTTCTTC
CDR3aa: CASRGTGFYNEQFF

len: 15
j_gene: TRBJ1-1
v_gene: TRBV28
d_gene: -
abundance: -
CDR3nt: TGTGCCAGCCTAGTCGGGACACAAGGGGACACTGAAGCTTTCTTT
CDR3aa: CASLVGTQGDTEAFF

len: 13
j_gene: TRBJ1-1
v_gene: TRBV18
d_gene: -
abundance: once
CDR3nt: TGTGCCAGCACCGTACAGGGATACACTGAAGCTTTCTTT
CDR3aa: CASTVQGYTEAFF

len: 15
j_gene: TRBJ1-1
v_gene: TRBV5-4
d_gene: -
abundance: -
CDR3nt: TGTGCCAGCAGCTTGGTTGGCAGGGCTACCACTGAAGCTTTCTTT
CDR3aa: CASSLVGRATTEAFF

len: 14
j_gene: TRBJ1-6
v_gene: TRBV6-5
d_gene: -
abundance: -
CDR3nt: TGTGCCAGCAGTTATTCAGGGGATAATTCACCCCTCCACTTT
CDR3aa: CASSYSGDNSPLHF

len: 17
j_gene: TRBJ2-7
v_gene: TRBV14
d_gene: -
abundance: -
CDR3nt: TGTGCCAGCAGCCACGGACTATGGATATCGAGCTCCTACGAGCAGTACTTC
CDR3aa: CASSHGLWISSSYEQYF

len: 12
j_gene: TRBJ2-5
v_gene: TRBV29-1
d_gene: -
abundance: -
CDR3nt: TGCAGCGCTACGCTAGAGAGAGGGACCCAGTACTTC
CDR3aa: CSATLERGTQYF

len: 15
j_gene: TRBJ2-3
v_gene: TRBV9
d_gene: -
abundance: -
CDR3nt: TGTGCCAGCAGCGTATTCGGTCGGGGCACAGATACGCAGTATTTT
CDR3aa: CASSVFGRGTDTQYF

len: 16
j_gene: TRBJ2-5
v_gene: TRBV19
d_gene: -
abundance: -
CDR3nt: TGTGCCAGTAGTTCCCGGGGTAGCGGCTTCCAAGAGACCCAGTACTTC
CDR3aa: CASSSRGSGFQETQYF

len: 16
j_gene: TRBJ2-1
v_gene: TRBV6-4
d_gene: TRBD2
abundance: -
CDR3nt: TGTGCCAGCAGTGACTCAGGGACTAGCGGGCGCAATGAGCAGTTCTTC
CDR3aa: CASSDSGTSGRNEQFF